Described below is a single TCR beta chain sequence and its context. In the authors' workflow: Reference gene primer amplification gave nucleated cell count estimates. TCRdb's copy holds only in-frame clones and misses some; the assay was immunoSEQ multiplex PCR. The V and J calls and clone size are taken from that table; D and trimming were inferred from the DNA. The sample includes more than 250,000 clones, roughly 89% of them seen just once. These data come from a study of blood T cell repertoires in COVID-19. Turning to the study itself: T cells, B-cell-depleted T cells, or PBMCs provided the cDNA or gDNA that served as material.

Recruitment covered 20 to 25 US areas and drew participants whose ages spanned roughly 18 to 90 years. What was sequenced was PBMCs or T cells enriched from blood (not recorded which). The TCR sequence derives from a woman in her late teens or twenties with acute COVID-19.

CDR3 bases: TGTGCCACCAGCAGAGGGGACAGGGGGCACACTGAAGCTTTCTTT. Its translation: CATSRGDRGHTEAFF. The chain recombines TRBV15 with TRBJ1-1; 12 bases are a match to TRBD1. The V gene's germline CDR1 is LNHNV and CDR2 YYDKDF (reference sequence). There are 15 residues in the CDR3. J lost 3 bases, V lost 1 base, and 0 bases had no gene match.